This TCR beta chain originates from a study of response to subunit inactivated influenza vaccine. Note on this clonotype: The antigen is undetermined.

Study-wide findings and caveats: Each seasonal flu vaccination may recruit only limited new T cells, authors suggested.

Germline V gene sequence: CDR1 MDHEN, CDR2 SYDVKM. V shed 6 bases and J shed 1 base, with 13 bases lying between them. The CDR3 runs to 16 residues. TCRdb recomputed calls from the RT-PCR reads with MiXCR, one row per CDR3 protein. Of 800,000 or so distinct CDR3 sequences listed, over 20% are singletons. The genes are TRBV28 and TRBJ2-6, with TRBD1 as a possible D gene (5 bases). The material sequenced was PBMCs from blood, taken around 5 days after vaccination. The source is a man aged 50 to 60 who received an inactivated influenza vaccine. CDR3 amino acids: CASSINRISGANVLTF. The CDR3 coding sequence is TGTGCCAGCAGCATTAACAGGATTTCTGGGGCCAACGTCCTGACTTTC.